A selection of T cell receptor beta chains follows, all from one sample in a study of blood T cell repertoires in COVID-19. TCRdb's table, derived via immunoSEQ multiplex PCR, lists solely in-frame clones and lacks some. The sample includes roughly 53,000 clones, less than 85% of them seen just once. Sequenced sample: peripheral blood. All receptors come from a man aged 70 or older with active COVID-19. Both conserved end residues are part of each CDR3. D genes are given only for firm matches. The size entry is marked missing in some rows and otherwise reads once, few, many or a size class.

15,TRBV6-1,once,TRBD1,TRBJ2-3,TGTGCCAGCAGTGAATATTCAGGGGGCTCAGATACGCAGTATTTT,CASSEYSGGSDTQYF
14,TRBV9,-,-,TRBJ2-1,TGTGCCAGCAGCCCACCCCCCGGGTACAATGAGCAGTTCTTC,CASSPPPGYNEQFF
15,TRBV7-8,once,TRBD1,TRBJ1-1,TGTGCCAGCAGCCTTTCACAGGGGAGTAGCGCTGAAGCTTTCTTT,CASSLSQGSSAEAFF
15,TRBV28,-,TRBD2,TRBJ2-1,TGTGCCAGCAGTTCCGGGACTAGCGGGAGATATGAGCAGTTCTTC,CASSSGTSGRYEQFF
13,TRBV27,-,-,TRBJ1-5,TGTGCCAGCAGGCGCGGGGGGTTACAGCCCCAGCATTTT,CASRRGGLQPQHF
14,TRBV19,-,TRBD1,TRBJ2-3,TGTGCCAGTAGTCGGGACAGAAGCACAGATACGCAGTATTTT,CASSRDRSTDTQYF
15,TRBV7-2,-,TRBD1,TRBJ2-3,TGTGCCAGCAGCTCCGACAGGGGAGAGACAGATACGCAGTATTTT,CASSSDRGETDTQYF
16,TRBV28,-,TRBD1,TRBJ1-5,TGTGCCAGCACCGAGAGGACAGGGGGAGGCAATCAGCCCCAGCATTTT,CASTERTGGGNQPQHF
20,TRBV24-1,once,TRBD2,TRBJ2-1,TGTGCCACCAGTGATTCTAACTCGGGACTAGCGGGAGGGCCTTACAATGAGCAGTTCTTC,CATSDSNSGLAGGPYNEQFF
15,TRBV10-3,-,TRBD1,TRBJ1-2,TGTGCCATCAGGACAGACAGGGGGCATAACTATGGCTACACCTTC,CAIRTDRGHNYGYTF
15,TRBV5-8,-,-,TRBJ2-2,TGTGCCAGCAGCAACCGGGATCCGAGGGCCGGGGAGCTGTTTTTT,CASSNRDPRAGELFF
17,TRBV4-3,-,TRBD2,TRBJ2-1,TGCGCCAGCAGCCAAGATCGAGGCGGAGCGGGGCACAATGAGCAGTTCTTC,CASSQDRGGAGHNEQFF
16,TRBV6-2/TRBV6-3,-,-,TRBJ1-5,TGTGCCAGCAGTTCCCCTCCGTACAGAGGCAATCAGCCCCAGCATTTT,CASSSPPYRGNQPQHF
15,TRBV9,-,TRBD2,TRBJ2-1,TGTGCCAGCAGCGTAGGCTGGACTAGTGGCAATGAGCAGTTCTTC,CASSVGWTSGNEQFF
15,TRBV7-6,medium-sized,TRBD2,TRBJ2-3,TGTGCCAGCAGCGCTCTAGCGGGAGGTGAAGATACGCAGTATTTT,CASSALAGGEDTQYF
17,TRBV11-2,-,TRBD1,TRBJ1-4,TGTGCCAGCAGCTTAGTAGGTGGGACAGGGGCAGGCGAAAAACTGTTTTTT,CASSLVGGTGAGEKLFF
14,TRBV28,-,-,TRBJ2-1,TGTGCCAGCAGTTTATTACAGGGGAGGAATGAGCAGTTCTTC,CASSLLQGRNEQFF
15,TRBV30,-,TRBD2,TRBJ2-1,TGTGCCTGGAGCCCCGGGGGGGCATCCTACAATGAGCAGTTCTTC,CAWSPGGASYNEQFF
14,TRBV7-6,-,TRBD1,TRBJ1-1,TGTGCCAGCAGCTTAGTAACAGGGGCAACTGAAGCTTTCTTT,CASSLVTGATEAFF
14,TRBV11-2,-,-,TRBJ2-1,TGTGCCAGCAGCTTAGCAGGCGGGATTGGCGAGCAGTTCTTC,CASSLAGGIGEQFF
11,TRBV5-5,-,-,TRBJ2-2,TGTGCCAGCAGCGATTACAGGGAGCTGTTTTTT,CASSDYRELFF
20,TRBV15,-,TRBD1,TRBJ2-3,TGTGCCACCAGCAGCATACAGGGGGCAGGTGGGAGGTTTCGGACAGATACGCAGTATTTT,CATSSIQGAGGRFRTDTQYF
14,TRBV2,-,TRBD2,TRBJ2-7,TGTGCCAGCAGTGAGGGACTAGCGGGAGCGAAACAGTACTTC,CASSEGLAGAKQYF
14,TRBV5-1,-,TRBD1,TRBJ2-7,TGCGCCAGCAGCTTACTGACAGGGGGCTCCGAGCAGTACTTC,CASSLLTGGSEQYF
15,TRBV7-9,-,-,TRBJ2-1,TGTGCCAGCAGCTTCGGCGGTAGGGGTTACAATGAGCAGTTCTTC,CASSFGGRGYNEQFF
13,TRBV12-3/TRBV12-4,-,TRBD2,TRBJ2-7,TGTGCCAGCAGCTCGAGCCGCGGGGGTGAGCAGTACTTC,CASSSSRGGEQYF
16,TRBV9,once,-,TRBJ2-1,TGTGCCAGCAGCGCCGGACAGGGAGGGATAGGAAATGAGCAGTTCTTC,CASSAGQGGIGNEQFF
16,TRBV5-5,-,TRBD1,TRBJ2-7,TGTGCCAGCAGCTTGCCAGGGGGAAATACACCCTATAAGCAGTACTTC,CASSLPGGNTPYKQYF
15,TRBV5-4,-,-,TRBJ2-1,TGTGCCAGCAGCTCTACTAGGGCTGACGACAATGAGCAGTTCTTC,CASSSTRADDNEQFF
13,TRBV27,-,-,TRBJ2-5,TGTGCCAGCAGTTTAAGGGGGACAGAGACCCAGTACTTC,CASSLRGTETQYF
16,TRBV7-9,-,-,TRBJ1-1,TGTGCCAGCAGCTTAGGGGGAGCGAATTTGGACGCTGAAGCTTTCTTT,CASSLGGANLDAEAFF
11,TRBV18,-,-,TRBJ2-2,TGTGCCAGTAGCCGAACCGGGGAGCTGTTTTTT,CASSRTGELFF
18,TRBV5-8,once,TRBD2,TRBJ2-7,TGTGCCAGCAGCTTGGCCCGGACTAGCGGGAGAACTTCCTACGAGCAGTACTTC,CASSLARTSGRTSYEQYF
14,TRBV10-3,-,-,TRBJ2-1,TGTGCCATCAGTGATGAGGGTTTCTACAATGAGCAGTTCTTC,CAISDEGFYNEQFF
12,TRBV28,-,-,TRBJ1-5,TGTGCCAGCACCGGGGGGGGAAAACCCCAGCATTTT,CASTGGGKPQHF
14,TRBV15,-,-,TRBJ1-6,TGTGCCACCAGCCTTAGAGGGGGAAATTCACCCCTCCACTTT,CATSLRGGNSPLHF
17,TRBV9,-,-,TRBJ1-2,TGTGCCAGCAGCCAACGGTCCAGAGGGAGGGAGGACTATGGCTACACCTTC,CASSQRSRGREDYGYTF
14,TRBV28,-,TRBD1,TRBJ1-5,TGTGCCAGCCTAGACAGGGTAAGCAATCAGCCCCAGCATTTT,CASLDRVSNQPQHF
16,TRBV6-5,once,TRBD1,TRBJ1-4,TGTGCCAGCAGTTGGGGACAGCGAACCAATAATGAAAAACTGTTTTTT,CASSWGQRTNNEKLFF
16,TRBV5-1,-,TRBD2,TRBJ2-1,TGCGCCAGCAGCTTGGTCCCTGGCGGGAGTGTGAATGAGCAGTTCTTC,CASSLVPGGSVNEQFF
16,TRBV28,-,-,TRBJ2-7,TGTGCCAGCAGTTTAGAGAGAACGGCTATCGGCGGCGAGCAGTACTTC,CASSLERTAIGGEQYF
12,TRBV6-5,-,-,TRBJ1-1,TGTGCCAGCAGCCACCGGGGTACAGAAGCTTTCTTT,CASSHRGTEAFF
17,TRBV6-6,-,TRBD2,TRBJ2-3,TGTGCCAGCAGTCATACAGGAGCGGGAGAGACCACAGATACGCAGTATTTT,CASSHTGAGETTDTQYF